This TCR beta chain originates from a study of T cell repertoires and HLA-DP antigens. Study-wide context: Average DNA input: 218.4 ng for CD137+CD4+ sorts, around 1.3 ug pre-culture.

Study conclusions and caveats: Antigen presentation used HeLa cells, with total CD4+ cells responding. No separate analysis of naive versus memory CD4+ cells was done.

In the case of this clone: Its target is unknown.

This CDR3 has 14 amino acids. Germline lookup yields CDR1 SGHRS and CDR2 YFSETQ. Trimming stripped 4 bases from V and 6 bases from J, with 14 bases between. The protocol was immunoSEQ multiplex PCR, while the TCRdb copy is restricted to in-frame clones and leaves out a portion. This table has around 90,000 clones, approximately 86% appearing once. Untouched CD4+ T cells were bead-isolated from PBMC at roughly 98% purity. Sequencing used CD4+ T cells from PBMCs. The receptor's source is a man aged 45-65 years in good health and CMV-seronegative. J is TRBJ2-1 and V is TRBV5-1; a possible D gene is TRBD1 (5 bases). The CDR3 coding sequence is TGCGCCAGCAGCCCGAAGAAACAGGCCAATGAGCAGTTCTTC. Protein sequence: CASSPKKQANEQFF.